The following is a T cell receptor beta chain sequence with its context. Antigen unknown. Single viable CD3+CD4+CD8-CD45RO+ cells were sorted as the memory CD4+ T cells. In the source study's methods: After removing out-of-frame reads, millions of distinct TCRbeta sequences remained. Clones were sequenced by immunoSEQ multiplex PCR, and TCRdb holds only the in-frame ones, with some missing. V, J and clone size reflect that table, while D and trimming were determined from the DNA. The profile covers tens of thousands of clones, with approximately 80% appearing a single time and 0.9% to 1.2% taken by the ten largest. CDR3 length equals 11 residues. Germline-derived CDR1 and CDR2 are LNHDA and SQIVND (reference sequence). Between the trimmed V and J ends, which lost 10 bases and 5 bases, there was a span of 10 bases. The source of the sample is a study of memory CD4+ T cells and cytomegalovirus serostatus. Study in general: Of the healthy Belgian adults, 8 to 10 were CMV seropositive and 20 to 25 seronegative. Study conclusions and caveats: A US-trained random forest predicted CMV serostatus with median AUC around 0.92.

The sample consisted of memory CD4+ T cells from blood. This TCR was recovered from an adult in good health and CMV-seronegative. This chain connects TRBV19 to TRBJ2-3; D not certain. The DNA of the CDR3 is TGTGCCACGAGCGAAATAGATACGCAGTATTTT. Translated: CATSEIDTQYF.